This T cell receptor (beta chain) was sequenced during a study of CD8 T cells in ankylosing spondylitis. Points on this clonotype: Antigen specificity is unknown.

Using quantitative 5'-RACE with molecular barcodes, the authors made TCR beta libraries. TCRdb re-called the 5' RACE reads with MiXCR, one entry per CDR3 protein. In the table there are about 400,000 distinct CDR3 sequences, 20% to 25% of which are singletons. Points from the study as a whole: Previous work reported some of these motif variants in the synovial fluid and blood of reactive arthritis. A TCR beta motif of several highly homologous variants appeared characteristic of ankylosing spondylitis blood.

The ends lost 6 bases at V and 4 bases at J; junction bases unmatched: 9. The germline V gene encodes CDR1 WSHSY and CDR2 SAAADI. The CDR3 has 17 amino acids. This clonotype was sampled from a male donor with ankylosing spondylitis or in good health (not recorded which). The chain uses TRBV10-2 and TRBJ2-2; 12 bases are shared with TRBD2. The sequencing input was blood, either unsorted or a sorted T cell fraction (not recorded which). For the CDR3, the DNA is TGCGCCAGCAGCGAAACTAGCGGGGGGCCGGTCACCGGGGAGCTGTTTTTT. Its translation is CASSETSGGPVTGELFF.